This entry features one T cell receptor beta chain sequence. This sample stems from a study of blood T cell repertoires in COVID-19. As for the study in general: T cells, B-cell-depleted T cells, or PBMCs supplied cDNA or gDNA.

Trimming took 0 bases from V and 12 from J, leaving 6 bases between them. The CDR3 contains 11 residues. CDR1 MRHNA and CDR2 SNTAGT come from the germline V gene. As processed by the authors: Nucleated cell number was recorded as an estimate derived from reference gene primer amplification. Profiled with immunoSEQ multiplex PCR; TCRdb holds only in-frame clones, not every one. That table gives V, J and clone size, and the DNA gave D and trimming. This sample has 200,000 to 250,000 clones, with 83% found just once. This TCR was recovered from a woman aged 65 to 85 with active or convalescent COVID-19. The gene calls are TRBV6-4 and TRBJ2-1; D is uncertain. The source material was peripheral blood. This chain's CDR3 is CASSDSGPQFF. As DNA, the CDR3 is TGTGCCAGCAGTGACTCGGGCCCGCAGTTCTTC.